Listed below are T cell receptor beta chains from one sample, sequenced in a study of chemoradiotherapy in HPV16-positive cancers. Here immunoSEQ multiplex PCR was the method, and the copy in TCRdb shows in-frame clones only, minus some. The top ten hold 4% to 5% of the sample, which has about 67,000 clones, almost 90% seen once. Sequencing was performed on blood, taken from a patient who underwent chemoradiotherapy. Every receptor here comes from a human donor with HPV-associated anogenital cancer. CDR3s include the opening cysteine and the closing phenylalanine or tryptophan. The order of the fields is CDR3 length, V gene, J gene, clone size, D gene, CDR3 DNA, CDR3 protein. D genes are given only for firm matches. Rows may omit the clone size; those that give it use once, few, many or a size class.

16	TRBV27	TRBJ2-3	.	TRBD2	TGTGCCAGCAGCCTAGGGACTAGCGGCCGCACAGATACGCAGTATTTT	CASSLGTSGRTDTQYF
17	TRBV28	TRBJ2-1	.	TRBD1	TGTGCCAGCAGTCGTGCGTATGGGGACAGCTCCTACAATGAGCAGTTCTTC	CASSRAYGDSSYNEQFF
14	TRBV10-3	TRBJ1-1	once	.	TGTGCCATCAGGGTTGAGGGGATTGGAACTGAAGCTTTCTTT	CAIRVEGIGTEAFF
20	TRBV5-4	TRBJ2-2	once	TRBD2	TGTGCCAGCAGCGAACCTAGCGGGGGCCCGAGGGCCATAGACACCGGGGAGCTGTTTTTT	CASSEPSGGPRAIDTGELFF
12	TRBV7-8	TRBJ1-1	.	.	TGTGCCAGCACCTGGGCGCAGACTGAAGCTTTCTTT	CASTWAQTEAFF
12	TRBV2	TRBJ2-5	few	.	TGTGCCAGCAGTGGGCGGCCTGAGACCCAGTACTTC	CASSGRPETQYF
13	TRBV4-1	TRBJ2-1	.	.	TGCGCCAGCAGCCAAGATGCCGGATATGAGCAGTTCTTC	CASSQDAGYEQFF
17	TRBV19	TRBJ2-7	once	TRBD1	TGTGCCAGTAGTTCTGGGACAGGGGATAAAGGGCCCTACGAGCAGTACTTC	CASSSGTGDKGPYEQYF
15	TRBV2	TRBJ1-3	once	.	TGTGCCAGCAGTGGACACGGGCGCTCTGGAAACACCATATATTTT	CASSGHGRSGNTIYF
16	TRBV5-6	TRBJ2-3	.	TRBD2	TGTGCCAGCAGCTTGACGCTAGCGGGGACCACAGATACGCAGTATTTT	CASSLTLAGTTDTQYF
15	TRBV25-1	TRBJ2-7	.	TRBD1	TGTGCCAGCAAGGCCTGGGGACAGGGTAAGAACGAGCAGTACTTC	CASKAWGQGKNEQYF
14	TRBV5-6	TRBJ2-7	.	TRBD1	TGTGCCAGCAGCCCAGACAGGGGGCTCTACGAGCAGTACTTC	CASSPDRGLYEQYF
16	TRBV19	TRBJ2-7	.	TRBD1	TGTGCCAGTAGTCCGCGGACAGGGTGGACTACCTACGAGCAGTACTTC	CASSPRTGWTTYEQYF
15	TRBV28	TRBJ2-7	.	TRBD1	TGTGCCAGCAGTTTCGAAGGCAGGGGGCGCAACGAGCAGTACTTC	CASSFEGRGRNEQYF
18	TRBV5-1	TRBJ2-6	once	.	TGCGCCAGCAGCTTGGCATCAGGGTCACTGCAGGGGGCCAACGTCCTGACTTTC	CASSLASGSLQGANVLTF
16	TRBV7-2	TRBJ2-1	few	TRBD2	TGTGCCAGCACCCCCGCGGGAGTAAGGTCCTACAATGAGCAGTTCTTC	CASTPAGVRSYNEQFF
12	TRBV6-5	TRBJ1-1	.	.	TGTGCCAGCACGGCAGGGAACACTGAAGCTTTCTTT	CASTAGNTEAFF
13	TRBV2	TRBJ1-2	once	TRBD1	TGTGCCTCAGCCGGGACAGGGGGGCGGGGCTACACCTTC	CASAGTGGRGYTF
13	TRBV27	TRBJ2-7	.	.	TGTGCCAGCAGTCCTACGTCTGGCTACGAGCAGTACTTC	CASSPTSGYEQYF
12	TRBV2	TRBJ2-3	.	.	TGTGCCAGCAGTACAAAGAGCGATACGCAGTATTTT	CASSTKSDTQYF
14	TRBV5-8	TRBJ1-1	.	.	TGTGCCAGCAGCTTGGGGCAGACCTTCACTGAAGCTTTCTTT	CASSLGQTFTEAFF
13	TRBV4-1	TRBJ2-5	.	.	TGCGCCAGCAGCCAATGGGTTGGGGAGACCCAGTACTTC	CASSQWVGETQYF
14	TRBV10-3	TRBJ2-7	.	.	TGTGCCATCCGGGACATGGCAGGGACCTACGAGCAGTACTTC	CAIRDMAGTYEQYF
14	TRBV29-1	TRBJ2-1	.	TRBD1	TGCAGCTTTTCCGGGACAGGCGTCTACAATGAGCAGTTCTTC	CSFSGTGVYNEQFF
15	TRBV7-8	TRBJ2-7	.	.	TGTGCCAGCAGCCAAAATGAGGGGCCGACCTACGAGCAGTACTTC	CASSQNEGPTYEQYF
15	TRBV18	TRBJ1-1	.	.	TGTGCCAGCTCAGCTGAGCGACAGAGGGTCGCTGAAGCTTTCTTT	CASSAERQRVAEAFF
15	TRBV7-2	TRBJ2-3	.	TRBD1	TGTGCCAGCAGCCCTCAGGACAGGGGGCGAGATACGCAGTATTTT	CASSPQDRGRDTQYF